This entry lists 21 T cell receptor beta chains sequenced from one sample in a study of blood T cells in healthy people across ages. It was with a sample-barcoded 5' primer and a J-beta primer mix that a second PCR of about 7 to 12 cycles was run. MiXCR, run by TCRdb on the 5' RACE reads, gives a single entry per CDR3 protein. Among more than 900,000 distinct CDR3 sequences, approximately 32% were seen once, and the ten largest hold roughly a tenth. The data also belong to a second study, concerning T cells of mothers and their children.

Sequenced input: blood. These receptors originate from a woman aged 40 to 49 in good health.

Details on this clonotype: This may arise from a read error, as a much more abundant clone is one base away. The rearrangement joins TRBV20-1 to TRBJ1-1; the D gene is possibly TRBD1 (5 bases). With 5 bases removed from V and 1 base from J, the gap between germline ends came to 8 bases. Germline CDR1 is DFQATT and CDR2 is SNEGSKA (reference sequence). This CDR3 has 12 residues. The CDR3 spells CSAGAGNTEAFF. The CDR3 nucleotides are TGCAGTGCTGGGGCGGGGAACACTGAAGCTTTCTTT.

The chain links TRBV6-1 to TRBJ2-5; 14 positions agree with TRBD2. The CDR3 sequence is 17 residues long. Germline assignment: CDR1 MNHNS and CDR2 SASEGT. With 1 base clipped from V and 7 bases from J, the junction kept 8 bases outside the gene matches. CDR3 amino acids: CASSEGRGLAGETTQYF. The CDR3 DNA is TGTGCCAGCAGTGAAGGAAGGGGACTAGCGGGGGAGACGACCCAGTACTTC.

This clonotype was counted at least ten times. V is TRBV29-1 and J is TRBJ2-1; possibly TRBD1 for D (5 bases). The CDR3 runs 15 residues. In germline, CDR1 is SQVTM, CDR2 ANQGSEA. V shed 1 base and J shed 2 bases, with 12 bases lying between them. The CDR3 here is CSVEGWGRTYNEQFF. The CDR3 DNA follows: TGCAGCGTTGAAGGGTGGGGCAGGACCTACAATGAGCAGTTCTTC.

The chain carries TRBV20-1 and TRBJ2-1; TRBD2 matches at 15 bases. The CDR3 extends over 16 amino acids. Germline assignment: CDR1 DFQATT and CDR2 SNEGSKA (reference sequence). Trimming took 5 bases from V and 8 from J; bases not matched to a gene: 10. As DNA, the CDR3 is TGCAGTGCTCGAAGGACTAGCGGGGGGGCAACCGATGAGCAGTTCTTC. Residues: CSARRTSGGATDEQFF.

With regard to this clonotype: A clone one base away is much larger, so this may be a read error. This rearrangement joins TRBV20-1 to TRBJ2-5; the D call may be TRBD1 or TRBD2 (7 bases each). V lost 4 bases and J lost 4, with 13 bases in between. This CDR3 contains 13 residues. CDR1 is DFQATT, CDR2 SNEGSKA, per germline (reference sequence). The CDR3 here is CSATGGRGETQYF. DNA for the CDR3: TGCAGTGCTACAGGGGGGAGGGGAGAGACCCAGTACTTC.

Written as DNA, the CDR3 is TGTGCCAGCAGCTCCCCGGACAGGGTCGCTTTCTTT. It is translated as CASSSPDRVAFF. This rearrangement joins TRBV7-2 to TRBJ1-1; 8 nucleotides line up with TRBD1. The CDR3 spans 12 residues. Germline values: CDR1 SGHTA, CDR2 FQGNSA. The junction had 6 bases not matched to a gene; V was cut back by 4 bases and J by 11 bases. Full variable domain (outside the CDR3, taken from reference TRBV7-2 and TRBJ1-1): GAGVSQSPSNKVTEKGKDVELRCDPISGHTALYWYRQSLGQGLEFLIYFQGNSAPDKSGLPSDRFSAERTGGSVSTLTIQRTQQEDSAVYLCASSSPDRVAFFGQGTRLTVV.

This chain uses TRBV7-2 with TRBJ2-1; TRBD2 might be the D (5 bases). Germline CDR1 SGHTA, CDR2 FQGNSA. CDR3 size: 14 residues. Trimming removed 1 base from V and 8 bases from J, with 12 bases in between. The DNA of the CDR3 is TGTGCCAGCAGCTTAGAGTCTAGCACATATGAGCAGTTCTTC. Protein sequence: CASSLESSTYEQFF.

In its sample, this clonotype was seen a few times. The chain has TRBV7-2 and TRBJ2-2, with unresolved D. Trimming removed 2 bases at V and 5 bases at J, with 9 bases between. Germline CDR1 and CDR2: SGHTA and FQGNSA. The CDR3 contains 14 residues. This CDR3 reads CASSLSGRTGELFF. CDR3 coding DNA: TGTGCCAGCAGCTTAAGTGGAAGGACCGGGGAGCTGTTTTTT.

The chain links TRBV7-2 to TRBJ1-2; 7 nucleotides match TRBD1. Germline V gives CDR1 SGHTA, CDR2 FQGNSA. Germline trimming cut 8 bases from V and 0 bases from J; bases unmatched to any gene: 12. The CDR3 is made up of 16 amino acids. The CDR3 nucleotides are TGTGCCAGCGGTCCACTGGGAGGGGGCACTAACTATGGCTACACCTTC. It translates to CASGPLGGGTNYGYTF. Full variable domain (outside the CDR3, taken from reference TRBV7-2 and TRBJ1-2): GAGVSQSPSNKVTEKGKDVELRCDPISGHTALYWYRQSLGQGLEFLIYFQGNSAPDKSGLPSDRFSAERTGGSVSTLTIQRTQQEDSAVYLCASGPLGGGTNYGYTFGSGTRLTVV.

Points on this clonotype: Just one base apart from a much larger clone, this may be a read error. The chain carries TRBV9 and TRBJ2-5, with TRBD1 as a possible D gene (6 bases). Between the trimmed V and J ends, which lost 3 bases and 5 bases, there was a span of 14 bases. CDR3 length: 14 residues. The germline gives CDR1 SGDLS, CDR2 YYNGEE. The CDR3 loop is CASSGDRRRETQYF. The DNA of the CDR3 is TGTGCCAGCAGCGGAGACAGGCGGCGCGAGACCCAGTACTTC.

The chain has TRBV7-8 and TRBJ1-5; no reliable D call. V lost 1 base and J lost 0, with 7 bases in between. Germline assignment: CDR1 SGHVS and CDR2 FQNEAQ. The CDR3 sequence is 15 residues long. The CDR3 loop is CASSLGHPSNQPQHF. Here the CDR3 DNA reads TGTGCCAGCAGCTTAGGACATCCTAGCAATCAGCCCCAGCATTTT.

This chain connects TRBV7-2 to TRBJ1-3; the D gene is possibly TRBD1 (6 bases). The germline CDR1 and CDR2 sequences are SGHTA and FQGNSA. Trimming left V 1 base short and J 4 bases short, with 14 bases between. This CDR3 comprises 16 residues. The CDR3 here is CASSLGRDIHGNTIYF. CDR3 DNA: TGTGCCAGCAGCTTAGGCCGGGACATCCACGGAAACACCATATATTTT.

The chain combines TRBV7-2 with TRBJ2-5, with 10 bases aligning to TRBD2. The end of the DNA fits TRBJ2-7 better, so the J call may be wrong. CDR3 length: 15 residues. In germline, CDR1 is SGHTA, CDR2 FQGNSA. The CDR3 bases are TGTGCCAGCAGCTTCCGGACTAGCGGCTACTACGAGCAGTACTTC. Residues: CASSFRTSGYYEQYF.

As to this clonotype: A much larger clone differs from this one at a single base, so this may be a read error. The chain uses TRBV11-2 and TRBJ2-3; 9 nucleotides agree with TRBD1. This CDR3 is 15 amino acids long. CDR1 and CDR2 (germline): SGHAT, FQNNGV. DNA of the CDR3: TGTGCCAACAGCTTAGTGCGGACAGGGGCAGATACGCAGTATTTT. This codes for CANSLVRTGADTQYF.

This clonotype was seen at least ten times. The chain couples TRBV27 to TRBJ2-7; D might be TRBD2 (6 bases). The ends were cut back, 8 bases at V and 5 bases at J, with 16 bases in the middle. Per germline, CDR1 MNHEY and CDR2 SMNVEV (reference sequence). This CDR3 has 13 amino acids. The CDR3 nucleotides are TGTGCCAGCCCCGGAGCATGGGGGGACGAGCAGTACTTC. It encodes CASPGAWGDEQYF.

This clonotype has more than one count but fewer than ten. This chain links TRBV20-1 with TRBJ2-3; 7 bases agree with TRBD1. After removal of 0 bases from V and 1 base from J, the junction contained 1 base not matched to a gene. This CDR3 has 14 residues. Germline lookup yields CDR1 DFQATT and CDR2 SNEGSKA (reference sequence). CDR3 coding DNA: TGCAGTGCTAGAGATGACAGGGGCACAGATACGCAGTATTTT. Protein sequence: CSARDDRGTDTQYF.

This clonotype has a handful of counts. Relative to the germline gene, one junction end is altered; a read error may explain this. As DNA, the CDR3 is TGTGCCAGCAGCTTATCGAATGCCAATGAGCGGTTCTTC. Amino acids: CASSLSNANERFF. The V gene is TRBV7-9, the J gene TRBJ2-1; unclear D gene. The CDR3 sequence is 13 residues long. The germline gives CDR1 SEHNR, CDR2 FQNEAQ (reference sequence).

This clonotype was seen ten or more times. This sequence joins TRBV4-1 and TRBJ2-1; 12 bases match TRBD1. Germline trimming cut 1 base from V and 4 bases from J; bases unmatched to any gene: 17. Per the germline V gene, CDR1 is MGHRA and CDR2 is YSYEKL. CDR3 length: 21 amino acids. The CDR3 sequence: CASSQGILRDRGREKYNEQFF. DNA for the CDR3: TGCGCCAGCAGCCAAGGGATTCTTAGGGACAGGGGGCGCGAGAAGTACAATGAGCAGTTCTTC.

The J gene is TRBJ1-1, the V gene TRBV14; D possibly corresponds to TRBD1 (6 bases). Per the germline V gene, CDR1 is SGHDN and CDR2 is FVKESK. The V and J ends lost 5 bases and 4 bases respectively, with 14 bases between them. The CDR3 is 14 amino acids. The CDR3 region has the DNA TGTGCCAGCAGCGAACAGGGTGGGGTCACTGAAGCTTTCTTT. This translates into CASSEQGGVTEAFF.

A word on this clonotype: Being one base from a much bigger clone, this may be a read error. The chain recombines TRBV20-1 with TRBJ1-3; 8 bases fit TRBD1. The J segment lost 3 bases and the V segment lost 5 bases, leaving 12 bases of the junction unmatched. The CDR3 runs 16 residues. From germline, CDR1 is DFQATT and CDR2 SNEGSKA (reference sequence). DNA for the CDR3: TGCAGTGCTGCGACAGGGGAACTGAAGAGTGGAAACACCATATATTTT. This encodes CSAATGELKSGNTIYF.

The gene calls are TRBV9 and TRBJ1-1, with D perhaps matching TRBD1 (6 bases). The germline CDR1 and CDR2 sequences are SGDLS and YYNGEE. The CDR3 is 14 residues long. The V gene lost 4 bases and the J gene lost 3 bases, with 13 bases spanning the gap. This CDR3 reads CASSPQGLHTEAFF. DNA of the CDR3: TGTGCCAGCAGCCCACAGGGCCTGCACACTGAAGCTTTCTTT. Using reference TRBV9 and TRBJ1-1 for the parts outside the CDR3, the full variable domain is DSGVTQTPKHLITATGQRVTLRCSPRSGDLSVYWYQQSLDQGLQFLIQYYNGEERAKGNILERFSAQQFPDLHSELNLSSLELGDSALYFCASSPQGLHTEAFFGQGTRLTVV.